The rows below give T cell receptor beta chains drawn from one sample of a study of cytomegalovirus exposure and HLA in healthy donors. Profiled with immunoSEQ multiplex PCR; TCRdb holds only in-frame clones, not every one. The sample carries about 160,000 clones, around 80% recorded once. Source material: PBMCs. Receptors originate from a man aged 35 to 55 in good health and CMV-seropositive. Both conserved end residues are part of each CDR3. Fields, in order: J gene, clone size, V gene, D gene, CDR3 DNA, CDR3 protein. The D gene is left open where the match is weak. The size field is filled for only some rows; it gives once, few, many or a size class.

TRBJ1-1	.	TRBV7-9	.	TGTGCCAGCAGCGCCTCGAGGGAGGTGGCTGAAGCTTTCTTT	CASSASREVAEAFF
TRBJ1-3	.	TRBV27	.	TGTGCCAGCAGCCGGCGACAGCCTGGAAACACCATATATTTT	CASSRRQPGNTIYF
TRBJ2-7	few	TRBV7-2	.	TGTGCCAGCAGCCCATACTTTAAAGGGGGGGCCGAGCAGTACTTC	CASSPYFKGGAEQYF
TRBJ2-1	.	TRBV9	TRBD2	TGTGCCAGCAGCTCACGTAGCCCTGGGAGCGGGAGGGGCAATGAGCAGTTCTTC	CASSSRSPGSGRGNEQFF
TRBJ2-7	.	TRBV27	.	TGTGCCAGCAGCCCCACGCCCGCCTACGAGCAGTACTTC	CASSPTPAYEQYF
TRBJ2-7	.	TRBV27	TRBD2	TGTGCCAGCAGTCCGCTAGCGGGGGGATACGAGCAGTACTTC	CASSPLAGGYEQYF
TRBJ2-2	.	TRBV7-8	.	TGTGCCAGCAGCTTAACGGGAACCGGGGAGCTGTTTTTT	CASSLTGTGELFF
TRBJ2-1	.	TRBV7-6	TRBD2	TGTGCCAGCAGCTCCCCGACTAGCGGTGACAATGAGCAGTTCTTC	CASSSPTSGDNEQFF
TRBJ2-1	.	TRBV30	TRBD2	TGTGCCTGGAGGGTAGCGGGGTCCTACAATGAGCAGTTCTTC	CAWRVAGSYNEQFF
TRBJ1-4	.	TRBV2	TRBD1	TGTGCCAGCAGTAGACAGGGGGCTTCTGAAAAACTGTTTTTT	CASSRQGASEKLFF
TRBJ2-7	few	TRBV6-5	TRBD2	TGTGCCAGCAGTTACTCGGCTAGCGGGAAATACGAGCAGTACTTC	CASSYSASGKYEQYF
TRBJ2-3	.	TRBV27	TRBD2	TGTGCCAGCAGTCCCACTAGCGGGAGTAGGACAGATACGCAGTATTTT	CASSPTSGSRTDTQYF
TRBJ1-1	.	TRBV10-3	TRBD1	TGTGCCATCAGTGAGTCGGGGGACAGACTGAACACTGAAGCTTTCTTT	CAISESGDRLNTEAFF
TRBJ1-2	.	TRBV7-8	TRBD1	TGTGCCAGCAGCATACTCAGTGGACAGGGAGACAGCTACACCTTC	CASSILSGQGDSYTF
TRBJ2-7	.	TRBV10-3	.	TGTGCCATTTCCGCCGCGTCCTACGAGCAGTACTTC	CAISAASYEQYF
TRBJ2-7	many	TRBV2	TRBD1	TGTGCCAGCAGTGGACTTCGGGACAGGGTGGGGATAGAGCAGTACTTC	CASSGLRDRVGIEQYF
TRBJ2-7	.	TRBV11-2	.	TGTGCCAGCAGCTTAGATCGGCTAGCTCACGAGCAGTACTTC	CASSLDRLAHEQYF
TRBJ1-1	.	TRBV4-1	TRBD1	TGCGCCAGCGGACCCGACAGGGCAGAAGCTTTCTTT	CASGPDRAEAFF
TRBJ2-7	.	TRBV9	TRBD2	TGTGCCAGCAGCGTAGGGTTTCCTAGCCGGGGGGGCGAGCAGTACTTC	CASSVGFPSRGGEQYF
TRBJ2-7	.	TRBV4-2	.	TGTGCCAGCAGCCTCAACGCCAGGGACTCCTCCTACGAGCAGTACTTC	CASSLNARDSSYEQYF
TRBJ2-4	.	TRBV13	.	TGTGCCAGCAGCTTTCTAGGAGCCAAAAACATTCAGTACTTC	CASSFLGAKNIQYF
TRBJ1-2	.	TRBV6-6	.	TGTGCCAGCAGTTACTCGGCTCGCGTGGGCGGGGGCTACACCTTC	CASSYSARVGGGYTF
TRBJ1-5	.	TRBV5-6	.	TGTGCCAGCAGCTTGCAGGGGAGTCAGCCCCAGCATTTT	CASSLQGSQPQHF
TRBJ2-1	few	TRBV29-1	TRBD1	TGCAGCGCGGACCGGACAGGGGCCCCCTACAATGAGCAGTTCTTC	CSADRTGAPYNEQFF
TRBJ2-1	.	TRBV7-9	.	TGTGCCAGTCAAACCGCGGGATCCTACAATGAGCAGTTCTTC	CASQTAGSYNEQFF
TRBJ1-1	.	TRBV6-4	.	TGTGCCAGCAGCCGCACAGGGAACACTGAAGCTTTCTTT	CASSRTGNTEAFF
TRBJ1-4	.	TRBV28	.	TGTGCCAACAGTTTGGAAGGGGCCGGTGAAAAACTGTTTTTT	CANSLEGAGEKLFF
TRBJ2-7	.	TRBV29-1	TRBD1	TGCAGCGTTGAAACCAGGACAGGGGCGATTTACGAGCAGTACTTC	CSVETRTGAIYEQYF
TRBJ1-1	.	TRBV7-3	.	TGTGCCAGCAGCTTAACGGGTGGGGAGGCTGAAGCTTTCTTT	CASSLTGGEAEAFF
TRBJ2-5	once	TRBV6-6	.	TGTGCCAGCAGTATACCAGGACAGTTCCAAGAGACCCAGTACTTC	CASSIPGQFQETQYF
TRBJ1-3	.	TRBV12-5	.	TGTGCTAGTGCCCAGGGGAGCTCTGGAAACACCATATATTTT	CASAQGSSGNTIYF
TRBJ1-3	.	TRBV4-3	.	TGCGCCAGCAGCCAAGATCGGAGCGGAAACACCATATATTTT	CASSQDRSGNTIYF
TRBJ1-2	.	TRBV11-2	.	TGTGCCAGCAGCCCCGGGGAGACACGGAGGAGGGACTACACCTTC	CASSPGETRRRDYTF
TRBJ2-3	.	TRBV5-1	TRBD2	TGCGCCAGTAGACTAGCGACAAGCACAGATACGCAGTATTTT	CASRLATSTDTQYF
TRBJ1-2	.	TRBV11-1	TRBD1	TGTGCCAGCAGCAGGACAGGGGATTATGGCTACACCTTC	CASSRTGDYGYTF
TRBJ2-5	.	TRBV21-1	.	TGTGCCAGCAAGGGGACTAGCGGGGGCCAAGAGACCCAGTACTTC	CASKGTSGGQETQYF
TRBJ1-5	.	TRBV21-1	.	TGTGCCAGCAGCAAAGCCGGGTATAGCAATCAGCCCCAGCATTTT	CASSKAGYSNQPQHF
TRBJ1-1	.	TRBV28	.	TGTGCCAGCAGCACCCCGGTGCGGGGCACTGAAGCTTTCTTT	CASSTPVRGTEAFF
TRBJ2-3	few	TRBV6-5	TRBD1	TGTGCCAGCAGTGCCATTCCTCACAGGGGGGATACGCAGTATTTT	CASSAIPHRGDTQYF
TRBJ1-5	.	TRBV18	TRBD1	TGTGCCAGCTCACGGACAGGTAGCAATCAGCCCCAGCATTTT	CASSRTGSNQPQHF
TRBJ2-1	.	TRBV4-1	TRBD2	TGCGCCAGCAGCCAAGGGTGGGCGGGAGTTTCGGGCGAGCAGTTCTTC	CASSQGWAGVSGEQFF
TRBJ2-1	.	TRBV6-1	.	TGTGCCAGCAGTGAAGTTAGTAACTACAATGAGCAGTTCTTC	CASSEVSNYNEQFF
TRBJ2-2	.	TRBV9	TRBD1	TGTGCCAGCAGCGTAGGACAGGGGGCCTTGCGGACCGGGGAGCTGTTTTTT	CASSVGQGALRTGELFF
TRBJ1-1	.	TRBV4-3	.	TGCGCCAGCAGCCAAGACTCTAGCTGGCGGGAAGCTTTCTTT	CASSQDSSWREAFF
TRBJ2-3	.	TRBV18	TRBD2	TGTGCCAGCTCACCAACACGGGAGGGCCTGGATACGCAGTATTTT	CASSPTREGLDTQYF